The sequence of this T cell receptor (beta chain) was determined in a study of blood T cell repertoires in COVID-19. Those who participated ranged in age from roughly 18 to 90 years and resided in approximately 26 US areas. The protocol was immunoSEQ multiplex PCR, while the TCRdb copy is restricted to in-frame clones and leaves out a portion. There are 350,000 to 450,000 clones in the sample; around nine tenths occur only once, and roughly 1.4% lies in the top ten. Trimming stripped 4 bases from V and 2 bases from J, with 15 bases between. CDR1 LGHDT and CDR2 YNNKEL come from the germline V gene (reference sequence). CDR3 length equals 16 residues.

The chain uses TRBV3-1 (or the pseudogene TRBV3-2) and TRBJ2-1; TRBD2 is a possible D gene (6 bases). Sequenced: PBMCs or T cells enriched from blood (not recorded which). This TCR was sampled from a woman aged 18-29 years who had been exposed to COVID-19. The CDR3 bases are TGTGCCAGCAGCCTCCAAAAGCGGGCCACCTACAATGAGCAGTTCTTC. It yields the protein CASSLQKRATYNEQFF.